The clone carrying this TCR beta chain was seen once. The data belong to a study of blood T cell repertoires in COVID-19. Background on the study: Sources were T cells, B-cell-depleted T cells, or PBMCs; the material itself was cDNA or gDNA.

CDR3 length: 13 amino acids. The ends lost 6 bases at V and 12 bases at J; junction bases unmatched: 10. Original handling: Reference gene primers were amplified, and this amplification served to estimate nucleated cell counts. Here immunoSEQ multiplex PCR was the method, and the copy in TCRdb shows in-frame clones only, minus some. V and J calls and clone size are given by that table; D and trimming were obtained from the DNA. The table has about 220,000 clones, roughly 89% seen once. The chain recombines TRBV12-3 or TRBV12-4 with TRBJ2-1; 8 nucleotides agree with TRBD1. Sequencing input: PBMCs or T cells enriched from blood (not recorded which). The TCR comes from a middle-aged woman with acute COVID-19. The DNA for the CDR3 is TGTGCCAGCAGCGGGACAGGAACCTTCGGGCAGTTCTTC. Translated: CASSGTGTFGQFF.